Below, 23 T cell receptor beta chains from the same sample are listed, as sequenced in a study of tumor and adjacent non-tumor tissue in lung cancer (dated by TCRdb to the late 2010s). RNA was isolated from bulk, unsorted tissue, and RNA quality was assessed with a NanoDrop ND-1000 and an Agilent 2100. Normal lung samples were distant non-tumor tissue taken more than 3 cm from the tumor edge. Library preparation used multiplex PCR. The reads were generated on an Illumina HiSeq 2500. TCRbeta libraries were constructed through three rounds of nested PCR with primers (Table S4) according to protocols adapted from ARM-PCR. The raw public data were reprocessed by TCRdb itself: fastp quality trimming at Q25, MiXCR clonotype calling, in-frame beta chains only. Each CDR3 protein appears once, grouped with its most common genes and DNA. This sample has 90,000 to 110,000 distinct CDR3 sequences in its table, and 60% to 65% of those were observed once. Around 20% of the sample is held by the ten biggest clonotypes.

Source material: distant non-tumor lung tissue. These TCRs come from a man aged 55 to 70 with non-small cell lung cancer.

Turning to this clonotype: The junction departs from the called germline gene at one end, perhaps through a read error. The chain combines TRBV29-1 with TRBJ2-1, with TRBD1 identical over 7 bases. This CDR3 spans 14 amino acids. In germline, CDR1 is SQVTM, CDR2 ANQGSEA. The CDR3 DNA reads as TGCAGCGTTGAGCAAGGGGGCTCCTACAATGAGCGGTTCTTC. Translating it yields CSVEQGGSYNERFF.

The chain has TRBV6-5 and TRBJ1-2; no reliable D call. From germline, CDR1 is MNHEY and CDR2 SVGAGI. Trimming left V 2 bases short and J 3 bases short, with 7 bases between. The CDR3 is 13 residues long. The CDR3 DNA sequence: TGTGCCAGCAGTTACGGGTGGGACTATGGCTACACCTTC. Amino acid sequence: CASSYGWDYGYTF.

For this clonotype: A much larger clone sits a single nucleotide away, making a read error possible. The chain joins TRBV29-1 to TRBJ2-3; D uncertain. The CDR3 is made up of 12 amino acids. The germline V gene encodes CDR1 SQVTM and CDR2 ANQGSEA. The ends were cut back, 5 bases at V and 1 base at J, with 7 bases in the middle. The CDR3: CSVTTGTDTQYF. The CDR3 coding sequence is TGCAGCGTTACGACTGGCACAGATACGCAGTATTTT.

Worth noting for this clonotype: An end of the junction does not agree with germline; a read error may underlie this. This chain links TRBV29-1 with TRBJ2-3, with 7 positions matching TRBD2. CDR1 is SQVTM and CDR2 is ANQGSEA in the germline V gene. This CDR3 has 15 amino acids. This CDR3 reads CSVQGTIRNTDTQYF. The DNA for the CDR3 is TGTAGCGTGCAAGGGACTATCAGAAACACAGATACGCAGTATTTT.

Note on this clonotype: One junction end disagrees with the germline gene, perhaps due to a read error. V usage is TRBV4-1 and J usage is TRBJ2-5, with a weak D call TRBD1 (6 bases). The CDR3 has 14 amino acids. Germline V gene lookup returns CDR1 MGHRA and CDR2 YSYEKL. The CDR3: CASSQGHTQEIQYF. CDR3 nucleotide sequence: TGCGCCAGCAGCCAGGGACATACGCAAGAGATCCAGTACTTC.

This chain links TRBV6-2 or TRBV6-3 with TRBJ2-1; D unclear. From germline, CDR1 is MNHEY and CDR2 SVGEGT. The CDR3 has 14 residues. Trimming stripped 7 bases from V and 0 bases from J, with 10 bases between. The CDR3 DNA is TGTGCCAGCAAAGACGGCAGCTCCTACAATGAGCAGTTCTTC. This codes for CASKDGSSYNEQFF.

Concerning this clonotype: One end of the junction is discordant with germline, which a read error may explain. CDR3 nucleotides: TGTGCCAGCATCTTAGATCATGGGGCCTTTGAGCAATTCTTC. Translation: CASILDHGAFEQFF. This chain links TRBV11-2 with TRBJ2-1; maybe TRBD1 (5 bases). The CDR3 runs to 14 residues. Germline values: CDR1 SGHAT, CDR2 FQNNGV.

Details on this clonotype: The junction differs from germline at one of its ends, possibly a read error. The rearrangement joins TRBV4-2 to TRBJ2-5; a weak D match, TRBD2 (7 bases). Per the germline V gene, CDR1 is LGHNA and CDR2 is YNFKEQ. This CDR3 region has 16 residues. CDR3 residues: CASSQVRGGHQETQYF. The CDR3 coding sequence is TGTGCCAGCAGCCAAGTTCGCGGGGGCCACCAAGAGACCCAGTATTTC.

Worth noting for this clonotype: A read error may account for a junction end that differs from germline. The chain employs TRBV12-3 or TRBV12-4 and TRBJ1-1; D possibly corresponds to TRBD1 (6 bases). The CDR3 length is 13 residues. In nucleotides, the CDR3 is TGTGCCAGCGGTCCCGGACAGAACACCGAAGCTTTCTTT. Residues: CASGPGQNTEAFF.

A note on this clonotype: A much bigger clone sits one base away, suggesting this may be a read error. This rearrangement joins TRBV7-9 to TRBJ1-2, with a possible D match to TRBD1 (6 bases). The CDR3 runs to 14 residues. CDR1 is SEHNR, CDR2 FQNEAQ, per germline (reference sequence). As DNA, the CDR3 is TGTACCAGCAGCCGGGGGGCCAGTAACTATGGCTACACCTTC. Translating it yields CTSSRGASNYGYTF.

The rearrangement joins TRBV10-3 to TRBJ2-1; D remains ambiguous. Trimming took 0 bases from V and 8 from J, leaving 8 bases between them. This CDR3 has 13 residues. The germline gives CDR1 ENHRY, CDR2 SYGVKD. This CDR3 reads CAISESTIDEQFF. CDR3 in DNA: TGTGCCATCAGTGAGTCGACCATAGATGAGCAGTTCTTC.

Of note for this clonotype: Germline and junction disagree at one end, which may indicate a read error. The chain links TRBV12-3 or TRBV12-4 to TRBJ2-7; D tentatively reads TRBD1 or TRBD2 (5 bases each). The CDR3 runs to 15 residues. The CDR3 loop is CTSSLVGRETHEQYF. The DNA for the CDR3 is TGTACCAGCAGTTTAGTAGGCAGGGAGACCCACGAGCAGTACTTC.

Notes on this clonotype: No conserved phenylalanine or tryptophan ends this CDR3, so it is likely a read error. The chain combines TRBV11-1 with TRBJ2-1; TRBD2 might be the D (8 bases). The CDR3 contains 15 residues. Per the germline V gene, CDR1 is SGHAT and CDR2 is FQDESV (reference sequence). The chain's CDR3 is CAISRGGQIYNEQFL. The DNA of the CDR3 is TGTGCCATCAGCCGGGGGGGACAGATCTACAATGAGCAGTTCCTC.

A single count supports this clonotype. Here the CDR3 omits its conserved ending phenylalanine or tryptophan, so a read error is the likely source. Because the CDR3's place on the DNA is in doubt, the DNA is left out and the CDR3 is given as listed by TCRdb. The gene calls are TRBV29-1 and TRBJ1-6; TRBD1 reflects the table's D call only, with no check against the DNA. Germline V gene lookup returns CDR1 SQVTM and CDR2 ANQGSEA. With termini counted, the CDR3 has 14 amino acids. This CDR3 reads CSVRDSGSNLPLNY.

Comments on this clonotype: One end of the junction is discordant with germline, which a read error may explain. This rearrangement joins TRBV12-3 or TRBV12-4 to TRBJ1-2, with 10 bases aligning to TRBD1. This CDR3 region has 15 residues. Here the CDR3 reads CAGSPGQGKLYGYTF. The CDR3 region has the DNA TGTGCCGGCAGCCCGGGACAGGGGAAGCTCTATGGCTACACCTTC.

The J gene is TRBJ1-1, the V gene TRBV12-3 or TRBV12-4; a weak D match, TRBD1 (5 bases). The V end was cut by 9 bases, the J end by 11 bases, with 19 bases between. This CDR3 contains 12 residues. Here the CDR3 reads CASRYASGRAFF. In DNA, the CDR3 is TGTGCCAGTAGGTATGCTTCAGGGAGGGCTTTCTTT.

With regard to this clonotype: A much larger clone is a single base away; this may be a read error. CDR3 protein: CATSLGQRTDTQYF. CDR3 bases: TGCGCCACCAGCCTAGGACAGAGAACAGATACGCAGTATTTT. The genes are TRBV5-1 and TRBJ2-3, with D possibly matching TRBD1 (6 bases). Germline CDR1 and CDR2: SGHRS and YFSETQ. CDR3 length: 14 amino acids.

This clonotype showed up many times. Just one base apart from a much larger clone, this may be a read error. V usage is TRBV29-1 and J usage is TRBJ2-7, with D possibly being TRBD1 (6 bases). Trimming pared 4 bases from V and 1 base from J, leaving 11 bases between. Germline loops: CDR1 SQVTM, CDR2 ANQGSEA. The CDR3 sequence is 13 residues long. The CDR3, as DNA: TGCAGCGTTGTATGGACAGCGTCCTACGAGCAGTACTTC. Translated: CSVVWTASYEQYF.

About this clonotype itself: At one boundary the junction diverges from the germline segment, which might be a read error. The chain carries TRBV2 and TRBJ1-6, with 10 bases lining up with TRBD1. The CDR3 loop spans 18 amino acids. The germline V gene has CDR1 SNHLY and CDR2 FYNNEI. CDR3 DNA: TGTGCCAGCCGGGACAGGGGAATCCATAGCTCCTATAATTCATCCCTCCACTTT. Translating it yields CASRDRGIHSSYNSSLHF.

In the case of this clonotype: The junction shows a germline mismatch at one end, possibly a read error. The V gene is TRBV6-1, the J gene TRBJ2-1; no definite D call. CDR1 is MNHNS and CDR2 is SASEGT in the germline V gene. The CDR3 consists of 13 residues. CDR3 loop: CASSSNAYNEQFF. CDR3 nucleotide sequence: TGTGCCAGCAGTTCCAATGCCTACAATGAGCAGTTCTTT.

With regard to this clonotype: A much larger clone lies a single base off, so this may be a read error. The chain has TRBV29-1 and TRBJ2-1; unclear D gene. Trimming left V 8 bases short and J 4 bases short, with 12 bases between. The CDR3 consists of 12 residues. Germline V gene sequence: CDR1 SQVTM, CDR2 ANQGSEA. The DNA for the CDR3 is TGCAGCTTTACGTTGCGATACAATGAGCAGTTCTTC. Its protein product is CSFTLRYNEQFF.

In regard to this clonotype: A read error may produce the germline difference seen at one junction end. The V and J genes are TRBV11-2 and TRBJ2-1; D remains ambiguous. CDR3 length equals 13 residues. CDR1 is SGHAT and CDR2 is FQNNGV in the germline V gene. The CDR3 DNA follows: TGTGCCAACAGCTTAGAGTCCTACAATGAGAGGTTCTTC. Its translation: CANSLESYNERFF.

Regarding this clonotype: A read error may explain this, as a much larger clone is one base away. Without the conserved terminal phenylalanine or tryptophan, this CDR3 likely stems from a read error. The rearrangement uses TRBV30 and TRBJ1-1; D is ambiguous. The CDR3 is made up of 13 amino acids. The germline V gene encodes CDR1 GTSNPN and CDR2 SVGIG (reference sequence). Between the trimmed V and J ends, which lost 0 bases and 1 base, there was a span of 6 bases. The CDR3 sequence is CAWSVHQNTEAFL. Here the CDR3 DNA reads TGTGCCTGGAGTGTACACCAGAACACTGAAGCTTTCCTT.